This is a list of T cell receptor beta chains from one sample in a study of CD8 T cells in ankylosing spondylitis. A single record per CDR3 protein comes from TCRdb applying MiXCR to the 5' RACE reads. The sample contains 250,000 to 300,000 distinct CDR3 sequences, 15% to 20% of which appear only once. What was sequenced was blood, either unsorted or a sorted T cell fraction (not recorded which). These receptors were obtained from a male donor with ankylosing spondylitis or in good health (not recorded which). Both conserved end residues are part of each CDR3. Fields, in order: D gene, J gene, V gene, clone size, CDR3 DNA, CDR3 protein. A D gene is named only where the DNA matches it firmly. A row's size may be missing; if present it is once, few, many or a size class.

d_call: TRBD2; j_call: TRBJ2-2; v_call: TRBV2; clone_size: -; cdr3_nt: TGTGCCAGCAGTGCTCGCACTAGCGGGAGTTCCGGGGAGCTGTTTTTT; cdr3_aa: CASSARTSGSSGELFF
d_call: TRBD1; j_call: TRBJ2-2; v_call: TRBV30; clone_size: few; cdr3_nt: TGTGCCTGGAGAGGGGGCCCCGGGGAGCTGTTTTTT; cdr3_aa: CAWRGGPGELFF
d_call: TRBD2; j_call: TRBJ2-5; v_call: TRBV28; clone_size: many; cdr3_nt: TGTGCCAGCAGTTTAGCCAGCGGGGGATTCCCTCAAGAGACCCAGTACTTC; cdr3_aa: CASSLASGGFPQETQYF
d_call: -; j_call: TRBJ1-1; v_call: TRBV5-1; clone_size: once; cdr3_nt: TGCGCCAGCAGCTTACAGGGATACCCTGAAGCTTTCTTT; cdr3_aa: CASSLQGYPEAFF
d_call: -; j_call: TRBJ1-5; v_call: TRBV20-1; clone_size: -; cdr3_nt: TGCAGTGCTAGGAGTCACGGTGGCAATCAGCCCCAGCATTTT; cdr3_aa: CSARSHGGNQPQHF
d_call: -; j_call: TRBJ1-4; v_call: TRBV4-2; clone_size: few; cdr3_nt: TGTGCCAGCAGCCAAGAGGTCGGGAGGAGAGAAAAACTGTTTTTT; cdr3_aa: CASSQEVGRREKLFF
d_call: -; j_call: TRBJ1-1; v_call: TRBV5-1; clone_size: -; cdr3_nt: TGCGCCAGCACGGCAGGGACCCACACTGAAGCTTTCTTT; cdr3_aa: CASTAGTHTEAFF
d_call: -; j_call: TRBJ2-3; v_call: TRBV13; clone_size: few; cdr3_nt: TGTGCCAGCAGCTTGTTAGTTCACGGCTCAGATACGCAGTATTTT; cdr3_aa: CASSLLVHGSDTQYF
d_call: -; j_call: TRBJ1-4; v_call: TRBV12-3/TRBV12-4; clone_size: few; cdr3_nt: TGTGCCAGCAGCAAAAGAGGCGAAAAACTGTTTTTT; cdr3_aa: CASSKRGEKLFF
d_call: -; j_call: TRBJ2-3; v_call: TRBV6-1; clone_size: few; cdr3_nt: TGTGCCAGCACAGAGAGAACAGGGCTTACAGATACGCAGTATTTT; cdr3_aa: CASTERTGLTDTQYF
d_call: -; j_call: TRBJ2-5; v_call: TRBV5-1; clone_size: few; cdr3_nt: TGCGCCAGCAGCTTGGAAAATCAAGAGACCCAGTACTTC; cdr3_aa: CASSLENQETQYF
d_call: TRBD2; j_call: TRBJ2-3; v_call: TRBV3-1; clone_size: -; cdr3_nt: TGTGCCAGCAGCCAAGATATAAGCGGGGGGGCCACAGATACGCAGTATTTT; cdr3_aa: CASSQDISGGATDTQYF
d_call: TRBD1; j_call: TRBJ1-5; v_call: TRBV20-1; clone_size: -; cdr3_nt: TGCAGTGCCCGGACAGGACATAGTTCGCAGCCCCAGCATTTT; cdr3_aa: CSARTGHSSQPQHF
d_call: -; j_call: TRBJ1-6; v_call: TRBV6-1; clone_size: -; cdr3_nt: TGTGCCAGCAGTGAGTCCACCGGCGGTTCACCCCTCCACTTT; cdr3_aa: CASSESTGGSPLHF
d_call: -; j_call: TRBJ2-1; v_call: TRBV29-1; clone_size: many; cdr3_nt: TGCAGCGTTTCTCCGGGGCTCAGCTCCTACAATGAGCAGTTCTTC; cdr3_aa: CSVSPGLSSYNEQFF
d_call: -; j_call: TRBJ2-1; v_call: TRBV29-1; clone_size: many; cdr3_nt: TGCAGCGTTGAAGACAGCTCGTTTCGGCAGTTCTTC; cdr3_aa: CSVEDSSFRQFF
d_call: -; j_call: TRBJ1-1; v_call: TRBV20-1; clone_size: many; cdr3_nt: TGCAGTGCTAACGACGGACGCACTGAAGCTTTCTTT; cdr3_aa: CSANDGRTEAFF
d_call: -; j_call: TRBJ2-1; v_call: TRBV12-3/TRBV12-4; clone_size: -; cdr3_nt: TGTGCCAGCAGTTTAGAAGTGGGGGGGACACCTAGCAATGAGCAGTTCTTC; cdr3_aa: CASSLEVGGTPSNEQFF
d_call: -; j_call: TRBJ1-1; v_call: TRBV20-1; clone_size: few; cdr3_nt: TGCAGTGCTAGACCCCCGACGGGGGGGCCCACTGAAGCTTTCTTT; cdr3_aa: CSARPPTGGPTEAFF
d_call: -; j_call: TRBJ1-3; v_call: TRBV6-5; clone_size: -; cdr3_nt: TGTGCCAGCAGTTACGGACTGATGAGCTCTGGAAACACCATATATTTT; cdr3_aa: CASSYGLMSSGNTIYF
d_call: -; j_call: TRBJ2-3; v_call: TRBV20-1; clone_size: many; cdr3_nt: TGCAGTGCCGAGGACAGACTCACAGATACGCAGTATTTT; cdr3_aa: CSAEDRLTDTQYF
d_call: TRBD2; j_call: TRBJ2-2; v_call: TRBV6-5; clone_size: -; cdr3_nt: TGTGCCAGCAGTAACACTCCGGGACTAGCGGGAGTCGGCGGGGAGCTGTTTTTT; cdr3_aa: CASSNTPGLAGVGGELFF